This T cell receptor (beta chain) was recovered during a study of CD4+ T cells in melanoma (dated by TCRdb to 2021 to 2024). Turning to the overall study: Neoantigen-specific CD4+ T cells in human melanoma were investigated in the study.

The library was produced with the immunoSEQ multiplex PCR assay. As stored in TCRdb, this immuneACCESS dataset retains in-frame rearrangements with V and J assigned. A fraction of the clones does not appear; measured against another copy, unresolved V genes explain less than half of the discrepancy, and the remainder lacks a known reason. This sample holds around 110,000 clones; 92% were observed only once. The top ten clones comprise about 3.5% of the sample. What the study reported, not specific to this receptor: Neoantigen-specific CD4+ T cells in melanoma were reported to show diverse differentiation states. Neoantigen-specific CD4+ T cells were reported to be correlated with the function of CD8+ T cells, macrophages and B cells.

With regard to this clone: The antigen this receptor binds is unknown. One base away there is no much larger clone; base qualities are not given.

Patients with melanoma were used as donors. V gives up 5 bases and J gives up 7 bases, and the segment between their germline ends measures 9 bases. Per the germline V gene (reference sequence), SEHNR is the CDR1 and FQNEAQ is the CDR2. Including the terminal cysteine and phenylalanine, the CDR3 comprises 12 residues. Of the read, only the CDR3 DNA is kept; its 36 bases are in frame from base 1. The sequence was collected from a human donor with melanoma. The sequenced sample consisted of peripheral blood. The chain links TRBV7-9 with TRBJ1-5; the D gene is perhaps TRBD1, on 6 matching bases. The CDR3 reads as follows: CASSPGQQPQHF. The base sequence is TGTGCCAGCAGCCCCGGACAGCAGCCCCAGCATTTT. Full variable domain (CDR3 extended with the reference TRBV7-9 and TRBJ1-5 proteins): DTGVSQNPRHKITKRGQNVTFRCDPISEHNRLYWYRQTLGQGPEFLTYFQNEAQLEKSRLLSDRFSAERPKGSFSTLEIQRTEQGDSAMYLCASSPGQQPQHFGDGTRLSIL.